This TCR beta chain was retrieved from a study of Ad26.COV2.S vaccination and SARS-CoV-2 variants. Study details: The vaccine Ad26.COV2.S was put into the muscle once, or twice with 56 days between. Study results and caveats: Spike-specific TCR breadth was greater in vaccine than placebo recipients.

The assay was immunoSEQ multiplex PCR, and TCRdb's table has in-frame clones only and misses some. The table includes 300,000 to 350,000 clones, less than 90% detected once. As to treatment: around 19 received Ad26.COV2.S at low or high dose, single or two shots; 5 received placebo; per-sample allocation not given. At day 63 after the first vaccine or placebo injection, samples were drawn. The sample came from a Boston adult aged 18-55 years. This CDR3 is 15 amino acids long. Germline assignment: CDR1 KGHDR and CDR2 SFDVKD. V was clipped by 4 bases and J by 7 bases; unmatched bases: 8. A remark on this clone: Antigen unknown.

Material: peripheral blood, obtained in a trial of Ad26.COV2.S vaccine versus placebo. This receptor was obtained from a person between 18 and 65 years old who received the Ad26.COV2.S COVID-19 vaccine or a placebo. The V and J genes are TRBV24-1 and TRBJ1-4; 7 bases fit TRBD1. This CDR3 reads CATSDSTGDGEKLFF. The CDR3 nucleotides are TGTGCCACCAGTGACTCCACAGGGGATGGTGAAAAACTGTTTTTT.